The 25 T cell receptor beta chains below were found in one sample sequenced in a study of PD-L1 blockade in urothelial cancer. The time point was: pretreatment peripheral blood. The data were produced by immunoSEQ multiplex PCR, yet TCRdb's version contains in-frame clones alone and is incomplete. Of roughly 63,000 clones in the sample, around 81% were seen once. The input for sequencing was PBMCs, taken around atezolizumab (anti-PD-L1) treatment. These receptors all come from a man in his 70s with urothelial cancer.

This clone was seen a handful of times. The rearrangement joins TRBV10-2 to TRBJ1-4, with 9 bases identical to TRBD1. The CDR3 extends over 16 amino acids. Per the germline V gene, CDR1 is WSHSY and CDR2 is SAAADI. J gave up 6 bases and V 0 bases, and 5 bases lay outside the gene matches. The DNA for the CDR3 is TGCGCCAGCAGTGAGTCGACAGGGGGAGGGGATGAAAAACTGTTTTTT. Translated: CASSESTGGGDEKLFF.

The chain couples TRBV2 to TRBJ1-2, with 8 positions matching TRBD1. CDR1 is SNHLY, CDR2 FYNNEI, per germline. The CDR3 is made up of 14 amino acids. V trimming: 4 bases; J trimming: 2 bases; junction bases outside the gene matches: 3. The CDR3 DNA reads TGTGCCAGCAGTGCGGACAGGGTCAACTATGGCTACACCTTC. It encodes CASSADRVNYGYTF.

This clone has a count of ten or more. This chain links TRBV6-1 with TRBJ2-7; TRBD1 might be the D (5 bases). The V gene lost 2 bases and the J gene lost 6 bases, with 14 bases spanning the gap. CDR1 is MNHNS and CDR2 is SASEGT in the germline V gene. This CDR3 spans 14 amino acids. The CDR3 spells CASSEQGLLSEQYF. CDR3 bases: TGTGCCAGCAGTGAACAGGGTTTGCTCTCCGAGCAGTACTTC.

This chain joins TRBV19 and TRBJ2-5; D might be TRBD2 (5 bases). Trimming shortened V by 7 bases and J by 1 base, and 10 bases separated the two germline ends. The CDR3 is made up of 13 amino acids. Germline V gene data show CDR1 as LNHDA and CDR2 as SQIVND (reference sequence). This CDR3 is CASKVAGQETQYF. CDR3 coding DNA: TGTGCCAGTAAGGTTGCGGGCCAAGAGACCCAGTACTTC.

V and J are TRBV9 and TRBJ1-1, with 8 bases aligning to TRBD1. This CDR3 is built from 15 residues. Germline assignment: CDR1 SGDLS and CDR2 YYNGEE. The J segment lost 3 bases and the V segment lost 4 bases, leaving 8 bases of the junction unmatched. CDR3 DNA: TGTGCCAGCAGCCCCAGGAACAGGGGGGACACTGAAGCTTTCTTT. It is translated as CASSPRNRGDTEAFF.

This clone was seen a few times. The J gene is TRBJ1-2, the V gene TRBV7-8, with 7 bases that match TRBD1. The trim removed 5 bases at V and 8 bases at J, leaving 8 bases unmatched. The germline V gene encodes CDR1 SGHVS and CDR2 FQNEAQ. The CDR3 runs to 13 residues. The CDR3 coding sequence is TGTGCCAGCAGCCGCACAGGGGAACGCGGCTACACCTTC. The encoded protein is CASSRTGERGYTF. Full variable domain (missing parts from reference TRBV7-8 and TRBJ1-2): GAGVSQSPRYKVAKRGQDVALRCDPISGHVSLFWYQQALGQGPEFLTYFQNEAQLDKSGLPSDRFFAERPEGSVSTLKIQRTQQEDSAVYLCASSRTGERGYTFGSGTRLTVV.

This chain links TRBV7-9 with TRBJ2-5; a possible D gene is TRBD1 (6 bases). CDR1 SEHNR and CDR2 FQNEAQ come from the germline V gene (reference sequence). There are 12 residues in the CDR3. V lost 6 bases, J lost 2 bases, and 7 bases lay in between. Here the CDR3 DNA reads TGTGCCAGCAGAAGGGGGCAAGAGACCCAGTACTTC. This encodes CASRRGQETQYF.

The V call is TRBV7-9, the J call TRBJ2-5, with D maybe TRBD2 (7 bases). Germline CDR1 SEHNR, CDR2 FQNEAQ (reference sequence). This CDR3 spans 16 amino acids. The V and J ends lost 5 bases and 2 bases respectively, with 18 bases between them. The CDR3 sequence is CASSLIGGEKQETQYF. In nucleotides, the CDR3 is TGTGCCAGCAGCCTCATAGGGGGGGAGAAGCAAGAGACCCAGTACTTC.

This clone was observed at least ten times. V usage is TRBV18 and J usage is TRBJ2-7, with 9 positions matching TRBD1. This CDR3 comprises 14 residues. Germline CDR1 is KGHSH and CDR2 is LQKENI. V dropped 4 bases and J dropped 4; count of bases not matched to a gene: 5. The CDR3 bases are TGTGCCAGCTCACTGGGACAGGGAGGATACGAGCAGTACTTC. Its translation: CASSLGQGGYEQYF. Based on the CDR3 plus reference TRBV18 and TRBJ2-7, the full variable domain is NAGVMQNPRHLVRRRGQEARLRCSPMKGHSHVYWYRQLPEEGLKFMVYLQKENIIDESGMPKERFSAEFPKEGPSILRIQQVVRGDSAAYFCASSLGQGGYEQYFGPGTRLTVT.

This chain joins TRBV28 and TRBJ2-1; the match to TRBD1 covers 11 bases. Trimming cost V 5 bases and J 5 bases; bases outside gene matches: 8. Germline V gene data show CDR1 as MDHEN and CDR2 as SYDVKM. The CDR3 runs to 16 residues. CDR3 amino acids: CASSGQGAGTHNEQFF. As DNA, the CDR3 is TGTGCCAGCAGTGGACAGGGGGCTGGTACCCACAATGAGCAGTTCTTC. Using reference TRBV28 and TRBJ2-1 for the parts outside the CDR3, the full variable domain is DVKVTQSSRYLVKRTGEKVFLECVQDMDHENMFWYRQDPGLGLRLIYFSYDVKMKEKGDIPEGYSVSREKKERFSLILESASTNQTSMYLCASSGQGAGTHNEQFFGPGTRLTVL.

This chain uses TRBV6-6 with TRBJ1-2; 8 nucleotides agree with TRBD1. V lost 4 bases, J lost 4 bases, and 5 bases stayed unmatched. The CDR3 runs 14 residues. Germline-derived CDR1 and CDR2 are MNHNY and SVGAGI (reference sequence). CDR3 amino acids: CASSFLQGVYGYTF. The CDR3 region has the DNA TGTGCCAGCAGTTTTTTACAGGGGGTCTATGGCTACACCTTC.

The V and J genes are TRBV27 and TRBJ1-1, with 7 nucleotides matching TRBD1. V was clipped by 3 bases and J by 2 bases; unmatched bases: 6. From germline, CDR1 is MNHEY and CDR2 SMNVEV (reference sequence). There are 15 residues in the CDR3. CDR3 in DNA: TGTGCCAGCAGTTTCCGGGACAGAGCTAACACTGAAGCTTTCTTT. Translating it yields CASSFRDRANTEAFF.

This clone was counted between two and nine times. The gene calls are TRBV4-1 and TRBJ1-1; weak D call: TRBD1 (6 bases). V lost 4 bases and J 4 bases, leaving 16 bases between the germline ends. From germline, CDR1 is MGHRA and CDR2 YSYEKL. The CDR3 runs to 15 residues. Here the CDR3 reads CASSPPTGALTEAFF. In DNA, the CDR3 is TGCGCCAGCAGCCCTCCGACAGGCGCCCTCACTGAAGCTTTCTTT.

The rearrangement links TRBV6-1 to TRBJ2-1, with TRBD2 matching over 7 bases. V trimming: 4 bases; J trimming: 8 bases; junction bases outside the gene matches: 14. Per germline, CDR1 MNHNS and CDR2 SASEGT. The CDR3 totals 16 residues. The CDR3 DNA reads TGTGCCAGCAGTGGGCCTGGGGGGGGTGATTGGGATGAGCAGTTCTTC. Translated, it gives CASSGPGGGDWDEQFF.

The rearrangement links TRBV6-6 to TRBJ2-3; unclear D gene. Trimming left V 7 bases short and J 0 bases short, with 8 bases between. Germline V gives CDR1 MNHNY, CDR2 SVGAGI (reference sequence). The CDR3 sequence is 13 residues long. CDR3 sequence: CASMESSTDTQYF. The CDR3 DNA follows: TGTGCCAGCATGGAGTCTAGCACAGATACGCAGTATTTT.

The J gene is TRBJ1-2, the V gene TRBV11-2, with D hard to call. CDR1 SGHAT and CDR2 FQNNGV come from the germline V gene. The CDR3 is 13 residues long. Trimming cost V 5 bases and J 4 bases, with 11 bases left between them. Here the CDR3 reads CASSPQNTYGYTF. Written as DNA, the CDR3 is TGTGCCAGCAGCCCCCAAAACACCTATGGCTACACCTTC. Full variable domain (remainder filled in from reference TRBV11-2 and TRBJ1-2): EAGVAQSPRYKIIEKRQSVAFWCNPISGHATLYWYQQILGQGPKLLIQFQNNGVVDDSQLPKDRFSAERLKGVDSTLKIQPAKLEDSAVYLCASSPQNTYGYTFGSGTRLTVV.

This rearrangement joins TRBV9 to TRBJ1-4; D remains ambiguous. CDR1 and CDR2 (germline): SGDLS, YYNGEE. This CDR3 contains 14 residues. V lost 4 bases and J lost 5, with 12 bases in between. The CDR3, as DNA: TGTGCCAGCAGCCCCGAGGGAGAAAATGAAAAACTGTTTTTT. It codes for CASSPEGENEKLFF.

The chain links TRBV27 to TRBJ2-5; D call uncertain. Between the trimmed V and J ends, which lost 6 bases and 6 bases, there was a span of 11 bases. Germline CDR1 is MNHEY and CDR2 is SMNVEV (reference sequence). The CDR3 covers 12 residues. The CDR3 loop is CASRQPGQTQYF. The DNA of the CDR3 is TGTGCCAGCAGACAACCGGGTCAGACCCAGTACTTC.

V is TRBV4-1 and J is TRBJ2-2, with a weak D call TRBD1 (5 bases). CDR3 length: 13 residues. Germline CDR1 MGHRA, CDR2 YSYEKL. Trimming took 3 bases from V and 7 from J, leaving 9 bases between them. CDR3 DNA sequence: TGCGCCAGCAGCCAGCAGGGTTTCGGGGAGCTGTTTTTT. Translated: CASSQQGFGELFF.

CDR3 residues: CAWRGTAAEKLFF. In nucleotides, the CDR3 is TGTGCCTGGAGGGGGACAGCGGCTGAAAAACTGTTTTTT. This chain uses TRBV30 with TRBJ1-4; 7 bases fit TRBD1. With V trimmed by 3 bases and J by 7 bases, 5 bases remained unmatched. The CDR3 is 13 residues long. CDR1 is GTSNPN and CDR2 is SVGIG in the germline V gene (reference sequence).

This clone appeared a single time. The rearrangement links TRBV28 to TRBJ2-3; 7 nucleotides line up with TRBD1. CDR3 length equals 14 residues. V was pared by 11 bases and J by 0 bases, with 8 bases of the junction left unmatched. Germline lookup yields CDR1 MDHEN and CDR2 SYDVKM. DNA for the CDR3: TGTGCCGCATCCGGGACAGATAGCACAGATACGCAGTATTTT. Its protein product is CAASGTDSTDTQYF.

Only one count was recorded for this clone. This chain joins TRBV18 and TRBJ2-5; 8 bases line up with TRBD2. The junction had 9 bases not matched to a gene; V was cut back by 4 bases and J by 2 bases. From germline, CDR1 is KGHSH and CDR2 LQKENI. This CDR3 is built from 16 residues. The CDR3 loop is CASSRGIAGNQETQYF. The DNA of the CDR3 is TGTGCCAGCTCACGGGGGATAGCGGGGAATCAAGAGACCCAGTACTTC.

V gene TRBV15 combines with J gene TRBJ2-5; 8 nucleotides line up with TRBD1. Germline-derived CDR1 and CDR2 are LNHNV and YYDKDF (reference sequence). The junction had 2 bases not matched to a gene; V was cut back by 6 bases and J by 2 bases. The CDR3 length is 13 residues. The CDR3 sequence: CATRWTGQETQYF. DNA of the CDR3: TGTGCCACCAGATGGACAGGGCAAGAGACCCAGTACTTC.

In nucleotides, the CDR3 is TGTGCCAGCAGATCGGACAGGCTGAACACTGAAGCTTTCTTT. The encoded protein is CASRSDRLNTEAFF. The rearrangement joins TRBV11-2 to TRBJ1-1; 7 bases fit TRBD1. CDR1 and CDR2 (germline): SGHAT, FQNNGV. V shed 6 bases, J shed 0 bases, and the junction held 4 bases outside the gene matches. The CDR3 runs 14 residues.

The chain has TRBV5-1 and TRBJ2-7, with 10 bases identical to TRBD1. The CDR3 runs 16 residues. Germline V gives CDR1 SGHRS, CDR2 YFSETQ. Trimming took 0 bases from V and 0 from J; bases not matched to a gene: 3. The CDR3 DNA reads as TGCGCCAGCAGCTTGGGGGGACAGGGGAGCTCCTACGAGCAGTACTTC. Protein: CASSLGGQGSSYEQYF.